This T cell receptor (beta chain) derives from a study of blood T cell repertoires in COVID-19. Study-wide background: Spain, Italy and the United States supplied samples that represented acute and convalescent COVID-19. T cells, B-cell-depleted T cells, or PBMCs supplied cDNA or gDNA.

Data came from immunoSEQ multiplex PCR; TCRdb stores just in-frame clones and leaves some out. The data contain about 480,000 clones, around nine tenths of them singletons. Germline-derived CDR1 and CDR2 are DFQATT and SNEGSKA (reference sequence). Trimming took off 3 bases at V and 3 bases at J, with 9 bases between the two ends. The CDR3 is 13 amino acids. This rearrangement joins TRBV20-1 to TRBJ1-3, with a possible D match to TRBD1 (6 bases). The clonotype was recovered from a woman aged 30 to 39 with acute or convalescent COVID-19. Sequencing was done on a sample of peripheral blood. CDR3 in amino acids: CSASGGLGNTIYF. CDR3 in DNA: TGCAGTGCTAGTGGGGGGCTTGGAAACACCATATATTTT.